The entry below describes one TCR beta chain. This clonotype was detected many times. No cognate antigen has been identified for it. Per-base qualities were not stored, and no clone one base away is much larger. This sample is part of a study of Graves' ophthalmopathy and Graves' hyperthyroidism (dated by TCRdb to about 2018). Turning to the overall study: Peripheral blood was collected at initial diagnosis, prior to any treatment. To explore V-J signatures distinguishing ophthalmopathy from hyperthyroidism, a discovery set of roughly 98 patients (roughly 45 ophthalmopathy, some 57 stable hyperthyroidism) was enrolled. The approximately 90 discovery patients were divided at random into training and test sets in a 7:3 ratio. The study used signatures of the TCR beta repertoire to tell Graves' ophthalmopathy apart from Graves' hyperthyroidism and to predict which patients would progress to ophthalmopathy. For independent validation, a separate cohort was made up of 18 hyperthyroidism patients plus 17 patients who later progressed from hyperthyroidism to ophthalmopathy. In total, 120 to 150 blood samples were TCR-sequenced: 40 to 45 ophthalmopathy, 80 or so hyperthyroidism and roughly 17 hyperthyroidism-to-ophthalmopathy patients. T-cell repertoires of thyroid tissue and blood were compared in several hyperthyroidism patients. Once sampling was done, hyperthyroidism patients were given methimazole at a starting dose of 30 mg daily, while ophthalmopathy patients were given high-dose intravenous methylprednisolone. What the authors observed across the whole study: Among expanded thyroid clonotypes with frequency above 0.001, most also showed up in blood, which suggests that blood repertoires may reflect the thyroid immune response. In cross-validation, the 13-signature model distinguished ophthalmopathy from stable hyperthyroidism with 85% to 90% sensitivity and almost 83% specificity, and in the test set the corresponding values were roughly 80% and 76%. In validation, the model predicted ophthalmopathy progression with less than 71% sensitivity and approximately 78% specificity; roughly 12 predicted patients were CT-confirmed with GO in a median of 6.5 months. No statistical method was used to predetermine the sample size, and group allocation was not hidden from the investigators.

The ophthalmopathy patients had moderately to severely active disease, with a Clinical Activity Score of 3 or higher, a NOSPECS grade of 4 or higher, and a disease duration of less than 3 months. Patients with other autoimmune diseases, uncontrolled infections, pregnancy or lactation were excluded. Diagnosis was based on clinical symptoms, serum thyroxine, TRAb, thyroid ultrasound and orbital computed tomography. Ficoll-Paque density gradient centrifugation was used to isolate PBMCs from 9.5 to 10 ml of fresh peripheral blood. Total RNA was extracted using Trizol reagent, and RNA quality was checked on an Agilent 2100 Bioanalyzer. For repertoire sequencing, TCR beta CDR3 regions were amplified from RNA transcripts. The first round was an RT-PCR using HTBI primers with the Qiagen OneStep RT-PCR kit, and this first round was followed by a second-round multiplex PCR, then size selection and purification. Libraries were sequenced on an Illumina HiSeq2000 using paired-end 100 bp reads. Processing in the source paper ran as follows. SOAPnuke was used to process the reads, removing any read that contained adapters or uncalled bases, had a mean Phred below 15, or lacked an exact match to the constant primer or identifier. COPE v1.2.5 was used to merge high-quality paired reads. Unique nucleotide sequences were defined as clonotypes and aligned to IMGT TRB V, D and J references using MiTCR v1.1. Analysis was restricted to V-J combinations with a frequency above 0.0001, which covered roughly 99% of repertoires. For each V-J combination, a TCR clonal expansion and chaos score was defined as the ratio of F50 clonal expansion to chaos observed in the TCRdist matrix. Features were reduced by Welch's t-statistics and random forest to approximately 13 V-J combinations, which fed a naive Bayes classifier. The similarity between thyroid and blood repertoires was quantified using the Morisita-Horn index. The raw public data were reprocessed by TCRdb itself: fastp quality trimming at Q25, MiXCR clonotype calling, in-frame beta chains only. CDR3 protein duplicates are merged, each entry listing the most common genes and DNA. These V and J calls originate from TCRdb's pipeline instead of the authors' own analysis. For this sample there are roughly 230,000 distinct CDR3 sequences; 20% to 25% appear just once. The top ten hold around two fifths of the sample.

CDR1 is given as SGHRS and CDR2 as YFSETQ, both from the germline V gene. The CDR3 numbers 16 residues from cysteine through phenylalanine. Only the CDR3 region is kept as DNA, spanning 48 bases read in frame from base 1. V lost 2 bases and J lost 0 bases, and the count of bases not matched to a germline gene is 6. The chain is made from TRBV5-1 and TRBJ1-1; 8 of the junction bases match TRBD1. The receptor comes from a woman between 45 and 60 years old with Graves' ophthalmopathy. Donor details come from another sample of the same person, matched by shared clones. Material: peripheral blood. The CDR3 region reads CASSLSQGALNTEAFF. The base sequence is TGCGCCAGCAGCTTATCCCAGGGGGCCCTGAACACTGAAGCTTTCTTT.